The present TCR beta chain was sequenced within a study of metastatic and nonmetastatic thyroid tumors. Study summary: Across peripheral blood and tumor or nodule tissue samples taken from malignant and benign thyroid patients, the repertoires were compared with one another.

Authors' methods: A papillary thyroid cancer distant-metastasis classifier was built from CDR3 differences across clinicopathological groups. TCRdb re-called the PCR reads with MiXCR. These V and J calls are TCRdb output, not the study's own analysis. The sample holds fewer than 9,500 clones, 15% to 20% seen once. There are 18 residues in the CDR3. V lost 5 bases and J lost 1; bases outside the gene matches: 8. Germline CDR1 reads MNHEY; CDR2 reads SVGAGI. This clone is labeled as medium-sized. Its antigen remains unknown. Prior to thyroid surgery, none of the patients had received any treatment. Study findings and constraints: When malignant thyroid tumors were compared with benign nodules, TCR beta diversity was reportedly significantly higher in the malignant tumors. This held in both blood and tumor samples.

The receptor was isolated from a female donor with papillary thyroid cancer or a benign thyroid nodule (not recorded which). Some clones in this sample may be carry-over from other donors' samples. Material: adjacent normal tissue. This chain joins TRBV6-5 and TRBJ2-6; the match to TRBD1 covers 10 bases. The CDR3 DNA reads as TGTGCCAGCAGTCCCCGGGACAGGGGTCTATCTGGGGCCAACGTCCTGACTTTC. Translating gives CASSPRDRGLSGANVLTF.